This paragraph covers one T cell receptor beta chain sequence. Its specificity is not known. The data were obtained in a study of T cells in localized non-small cell lung cancer. Data came from immunoSEQ multiplex PCR; TCRdb stores just in-frame clones and leaves some out. The data hold about 23,000 clones, with approximately 87% observed a single time. General study results and limits: A raised T cell density in blood coincided with lengthier overall survival. Uninvolved adjacent lung, not tumor, had the highest T cell clonality. Appearances in adjacent lung were noted for a median 57 of the top 100 tumor clones. Sequencing involved a lone tumor region, leaving heterogeneity possible.

V gave up 0 bases and J gave up 2 bases, with 12 bases separating them. CDR3 length: 16 residues. Germline CDR1 SGHTA, CDR2 FQGNSA. The V and J genes are TRBV7-2 and TRBJ2-3; no definite D call. The sample was peripheral blood, taken before any cancer treatment. This sequence originates from a woman between 40 and 69 years old with stage I lung adenocarcinoma. This CDR3 is CASSLATVSSTDTQYF. CDR3 in DNA: TGTGCCAGCAGCTTAGCAACGGTATCGTCCACAGATACGCAGTATTTT.